These 32 T cell receptor beta chains were sequenced from one sample in a study of T cell responses to AZD1222 COVID-19 vaccine. Assay: immunoSEQ multiplex PCR; the TCRdb copy retains only in-frame clones and omits some. The data hold under 150,000 clones, with roughly 92% observed a single time. The input for sequencing was peripheral blood, taken 28 days after the second AZD1222 dose. These receptors originate from an adult who received the AZD1222 COVID-19 vaccine.

The V call is TRBV5-1, the J call TRBJ2-7, with TRBD2 identical over 14 bases. Trimming removed 4 bases from V and 6 bases from J; junction bases left unmatched: 9. The CDR3 loop spans 16 amino acids. Germline CDR1 SGHRS, CDR2 YFSETQ. The CDR3 reads CASSAGLAGVEREQYF. The CDR3 DNA reads TGCGCCAGCAGCGCGGGACTAGCGGGAGTCGAACGCGAGCAGTACTTC.

Here the CDR3 reads CASSLESGDHVLYF. In nucleotides, the CDR3 is TGTGCCAGCAGCTTGGAGTCGGGAGACCACGTATTATATTTT. This chain joins TRBV5-6 and TRBJ2-3, with D possibly being TRBD2 (6 bases). The CDR3 spans 14 residues. Germline assignment: CDR1 SGHDT and CDR2 YYEEEE. V shed 0 bases and J shed 15 bases, with 20 bases lying between them.

CDR3 loop: CASSLGTGATEAFF. The CDR3 DNA reads TGTGCCAGCTCACTTGGGACCGGGGCCACTGAAGCTTTCTTT. The chain recombines TRBV18 with TRBJ1-1; tentatively, D is TRBD1 (5 bases). Germline V gene lookup returns CDR1 KGHSH and CDR2 LQKENI. The V and J ends lost 4 bases and 4 bases respectively, with 13 bases between them. This CDR3 is 14 amino acids long.

This sequence joins TRBV18 and TRBJ1-1; perhaps TRBD1 as D (6 bases). The CDR3 sequence is 14 residues long. Germline CDR1 KGHSH, CDR2 LQKENI. V was trimmed by 5 bases and J by 3 bases, leaving 13 bases between them. The CDR3 nucleotides are TGTGCCAGCTCAGCAGGGGCGGCGGACACTGAAGCTTTCTTT. Translating gives CASSAGAADTEAFF.

The count of this clone is one. The genes are TRBV3-1 (or the pseudogene TRBV3-2) and TRBJ2-6; possible D gene TRBD2, 5 bases. There are 14 residues in the CDR3. Trimming pared 4 bases from V and 2 bases from J, leaving 6 bases between. Germline V gives CDR1 LGHDT, CDR2 YNNKEL (reference sequence). The CDR3 DNA sequence: TGTGCCAGCAGCCGAGGGACTGGGGCCAACGTCCTGACTTTC. It yields the protein CASSRGTGANVLTF.

This sequence joins TRBV9 and TRBJ2-5, with D possibly TRBD1 on 6 matching bases. CDR3 length: 14 amino acids. Germline lookup yields CDR1 SGDLS and CDR2 YYNGEE. V shed 3 bases and J shed 1 base, with 10 bases lying between them. As DNA, the CDR3 is TGTGCCAGCAGCGCGAGGGGGACCCAAGAGACCCAGTACTTC. Translated, it gives CASSARGTQETQYF.

The rearrangement joins TRBV9 to TRBJ1-2; D ambiguous. The CDR3 is made up of 15 amino acids. Deletions cut 0 bases from V and 7 bases from J, with 16 bases between. Germline V CDR1 and CDR2: SGDLS, YYNGEE. Here the CDR3 DNA reads TGTGCCAGCAGCGTAGATTGGGCCCCGGTGAGTGGCTACACCTTC. As protein: CASSVDWAPVSGYTF.

J is TRBJ1-4 and V is TRBV6-5; D is ambiguous. Germline V lookup: CDR1 MNHEY, CDR2 SVGAGI. The CDR3 covers 16 residues. Trimming stripped 1 base from V and 1 base from J, with 10 bases between. The CDR3 DNA sequence: TGTGCCAGCAGTTACTTTTCCGGCGGAACTAATGAAAAACTGTTTTTT. It codes for CASSYFSGGTNEKLFF.

The genes are TRBV27 and TRBJ1-2; D call uncertain. The CDR3 has 12 amino acids. Trimming pared 7 bases from V and 4 bases from J, leaving 10 bases between. The germline V gene encodes CDR1 MNHEY and CDR2 SMNVEV (reference sequence). CDR3 nucleotide sequence: TGTGCCAGCATGAGGGAGGGCTATGGCTACACCTTC. Its translation is CASMREGYGYTF.

This chain uses TRBV2 with TRBJ1-3; 7 nucleotides line up with TRBD1. Germline V gene lookup returns CDR1 SNHLY and CDR2 FYNNEI. J gave up 3 bases and V 4 bases, and 0 bases lay outside the gene matches. The CDR3 sequence is 13 residues long. CDR3 DNA: TGTGCCAGCAGTGGACAGGGTGGAAACACCATATATTTT. It specifies CASSGQGGNTIYF.

The chain recombines TRBV11-2 with TRBJ2-2; D unclear. Trimming pared 0 bases from V and 7 bases from J, leaving 12 bases between. In germline, CDR1 is SGHAT, CDR2 FQNNGV. This CDR3 region has 15 residues. The CDR3 DNA reads as TGTGCCAGCAGCTTAGAGGTCTTCCAGATCGGGGAGCTGTTTTTT. Encoded protein: CASSLEVFQIGELFF.

The chain couples TRBV6-5 to TRBJ1-2, with D uncertain. Between the trimmed V and J ends, which lost 5 bases and 4 bases, there was a span of 8 bases. This CDR3 is 12 amino acids long. Germline CDR1 is MNHEY and CDR2 is SVGAGI. The CDR3 spells CASSNGSYGYTF. CDR3 coding DNA: TGTGCCAGCAGTAACGGGAGCTATGGCTACACCTTC.

The chain carries TRBV9 and TRBJ2-6; D is possibly TRBD2 (5 bases). CDR1 is SGDLS, CDR2 YYNGEE, per germline. Trimming left V 3 bases short and J 1 base short, with 5 bases between. CDR3 length: 14 residues. CDR3 region: CASSGTSGANVLTF. CDR3 bases: TGTGCCAGCAGCGGGACTTCTGGGGCCAACGTCCTGACTTTC.

This sequence joins TRBV5-5 and TRBJ1-5; tentative D call: TRBD1 (5 bases). The germline CDR1 and CDR2 sequences are SGHKS and YYEKEE (reference sequence). Trimming removed 4 bases at V and 0 bases at J, with 8 bases between. The CDR3 spans 14 residues. The DNA for the CDR3 is TGTGCCAGCAGCCCAGGGATTAGCAATCAGCCCCAGCATTTT. As protein: CASSPGISNQPQHF.

In DNA form, the CDR3 reads TGCAGCGTTACAAACACTGGTACTGAAGCTTTCTTT. Protein sequence: CSVTNTGTEAFF. This chain connects TRBV29-1 to TRBJ1-1; D unclear. V lost 5 bases, J lost 5 bases, and 12 bases lay in between. The CDR3 is made up of 12 amino acids. Germline V lookup: CDR1 SQVTM, CDR2 ANQGSEA.

The chain employs TRBV24-1 and TRBJ1-2; 8 nucleotides match TRBD1. Germline V gene data show CDR1 as KGHDR and CDR2 as SFDVKD. Trimming cost V 1 base and J 8 bases; bases outside gene matches: 5. There are 14 residues in the CDR3. The chain's CDR3 is CATSDFRGLGGYTF. Written as DNA, the CDR3 is TGTGCCACCAGTGATTTCAGGGGGCTGGGCGGCTACACCTTC.

This rearrangement joins TRBV7-9 to TRBJ2-3, with 9 nucleotides matching TRBD1. Germline V CDR1 and CDR2: SEHNR, FQNEAQ (reference sequence). J gave up 6 bases and V 4 bases, and 11 bases lay outside the gene matches. The CDR3 runs to 16 residues. CDR3 coding DNA: TGTGCCAGCAGCTCGGGGACAGGGCCTAAAGCGGATACGCAGTATTTT. Protein: CASSSGTGPKADTQYF.

The CDR3 nucleotides are TGCGCCAGCAGCCAGAGGGCCGGGGCCCAAGAGACCCAGTACTTC. Translated: CASSQRAGAQETQYF. The J gene is TRBJ2-5, the V gene TRBV5-1; D possibly uses TRBD1 or TRBD2 (5 bases each). V lost 4 bases to trimming and J lost 1 base, with 14 bases between them. CDR1 and CDR2 (germline): SGHRS, YFSETQ. The CDR3 spans 15 residues.

CDR3 in amino acids: CASSAFDRVHYGYTF. The CDR3 bases are TGTGCCAGCAGCGCCTTCGACAGGGTACACTATGGCTACACCTTC. The genes are TRBV27 and TRBJ1-2; TRBD1 aligns across 7 bases. CDR3 length: 15 amino acids. The germline gives CDR1 MNHEY, CDR2 SMNVEV (reference sequence). V trimming: 6 bases; J trimming: 3 bases; junction bases outside the gene matches: 10.

V usage is TRBV5-5 and J usage is TRBJ1-2, with TRBD1 identical over 7 bases. The length of the CDR3 is 16 residues. After removal of 4 bases from V and 0 bases from J, the junction contained 9 bases not matched to a gene. Germline V gene data show CDR1 as SGHKS and CDR2 as YYEKEE (reference sequence). The CDR3 loop is CASSHITDRSNYGYTF. CDR3 DNA sequence: TGTGCCAGCAGCCACATAACGGACAGGTCTAACTATGGCTACACCTTC. The full variable domain, rest sourced from reference TRBV5-5 and TRBJ1-2, is DAGVTQSPTHLIKTRGQQVTLRCSPISGHKSVSWYQQVLGQGPQFIFQYYEKEERGRGNFPDRFSARQFPNYSSELNVNALLLGDSALYLCASSHITDRSNYGYTFGSGTRLTVV.

Worth noting for this clone: Other DNA sequences from this sample encode an identical CDR3 as well. This rearrangement joins TRBV19 to TRBJ1-1; 7 positions agree with TRBD1. V was pared by 4 bases and J by 3 bases, with 2 bases of the junction left unmatched. In germline, CDR1 is LNHDA, CDR2 SQIVND (reference sequence). The CDR3 spans 13 residues. The CDR3 region has the DNA TGTGCCAGTAGTAGCGACAGGGACACTGAAGCTTTCTTT. This sequence encodes CASSSDRDTEAFF.

V and J are TRBV6-5 and TRBJ1-1, with 7 bases aligning to TRBD1. V gave up 3 bases and J gave up 3 bases; unmatched junction bases: 4. This CDR3 has 14 amino acids. CDR1 and CDR2 from the germline V gene are MNHEY and SVGAGI. The CDR3 DNA follows: TGTGCCAGCAGTTATAAGGGGGCCCACACTGAAGCTTTCTTT. Amino acids: CASSYKGAHTEAFF.

This rearrangement joins TRBV7-9 to TRBJ2-3; no reliable D call. The CDR3 covers 12 residues. CDR1 is SEHNR, CDR2 FQNEAQ, per germline (reference sequence). V was trimmed by 6 bases and J by 0 bases, leaving 4 bases between them. The CDR3, as DNA: TGTGCCAGCAGACAGAGCACAGATACGCAGTATTTT. This translates into CASRQSTDTQYF. The complete variable domain, with remaining parts taken from reference TRBV7-9 and TRBJ2-3, reads DTGVSQNPRHKITKRGQNVTFRCDPISEHNRLYWYRQTLGQGPEFLTYFQNEAQLEKSRLLSDRFSAERPKGSFSTLEIQRTEQGDSAMYLCASRQSTDTQYFGPGTRLTVL.

This clone was picked up a small number of times. The chain joins TRBV5-6 to TRBJ1-5; maybe TRBD1 (5 bases). In germline, CDR1 is SGHDT, CDR2 YYEEEE. The length of the CDR3 is 13 residues. The V and J ends lost 2 bases and 5 bases respectively, with 8 bases between them. The CDR3 DNA follows: TGTGCCAGCAGCTTCGTAGGGGATCAGCCCCAGCATTTT. It is translated as CASSFVGDQPQHF.

This rearrangement joins TRBV27 to TRBJ1-5; 7 bases match TRBD1. The V segment lost 6 bases and the J segment 3 bases; nucleotides outside the gene matches: 5. This CDR3 contains 14 residues. Germline loops: CDR1 MNHEY, CDR2 SMNVEV (reference sequence). Here the CDR3 reads CASRTGTANQPQHF. CDR3 coding DNA: TGTGCCAGCAGGACTGGGACAGCCAATCAGCCCCAGCATTTT.

The chain has TRBV12-3 or TRBV12-4 and TRBJ2-7, with a weak D call TRBD2 (7 bases). The CDR3 totals 13 residues. V was trimmed by 6 bases and J by 2 bases, leaving 11 bases between them. The DNA for the CDR3 is TGTGCCAGCAGCCCGGGGGGCCCCTACGAGCAGTACGTC. Translated, it gives CASSPGGPYEQYV.

The V call is TRBV5-4, the J call TRBJ2-3; the D gene is possibly TRBD2 (6 bases). With 1 base removed from V and 1 base from J, the gap between germline ends came to 7 bases. Germline CDR1 and CDR2: SGHNT and YYREEE (reference sequence). CDR3 length: 14 amino acids. CDR3: CASSLRGGTDTQYF. The CDR3 nucleotides read TGTGCCAGCAGCTTGCGCGGGGGCACAGATACGCAGTATTTT.

CDR3 protein: CASSLEIGYGYTF. CDR3 sequence (DNA): TGTGCCAGCAGCTTGGAGATAGGGTATGGCTACACCTTC. J is TRBJ1-2 and V is TRBV5-5; D ambiguous. The CDR3 extends over 13 amino acids. Trimming shortened V by 0 bases and J by 5 bases, and 8 bases separated the two germline ends. Germline assignment: CDR1 SGHKS and CDR2 YYEKEE (reference sequence).

The chain recombines TRBV5-6 with TRBJ1-1; no definite D call. Germline CDR1 SGHDT, CDR2 YYEEEE. V shed 6 bases and J shed 2 bases, with 17 bases lying between them. This CDR3 comprises 15 residues. Here the CDR3 DNA reads TGTGCCAGCACCCCCGTTGCGGGTCCCAACACTGAAGCTTTCTTT. This sequence encodes CASTPVAGPNTEAFF.

The rearrangement links TRBV3-1 (or the pseudogene TRBV3-2) to TRBJ1-2; a weak D match, TRBD1 (5 bases). In germline, CDR1 is LGHDT, CDR2 YNNKEL (reference sequence). V gave up 0 bases and J gave up 5 bases, with 10 bases separating them. This CDR3 contains 14 residues. This CDR3 is CASSQDGRVYGYTF. The DNA of the CDR3 is TGTGCCAGCAGCCAAGACGGCAGGGTTTATGGCTACACCTTC.

In this sample, this clone turned up once. This chain joins TRBV19 and TRBJ1-1, with a possible D match to TRBD1 (6 bases). From germline, CDR1 is LNHDA and CDR2 SQIVND (reference sequence). V was cut by 11 bases and J by 5 bases, with 12 bases left in between. This CDR3 comprises 11 residues. The CDR3 loop reads CACRGGTEAFF. CDR3 DNA sequence: TGTGCCTGCAGGGGAGGGACTGAAGCTTTCTTT.

This rearrangement joins TRBV6-6 to TRBJ1-5; no firm D call. Trimming pared 5 bases from V and 2 bases from J, leaving 4 bases between. Germline V gene data show CDR1 as MNHNY and CDR2 as SVGAGI (reference sequence). CDR3 size: 12 residues. DNA of the CDR3: TGTGCCAGCAGTGGAGGCAATCAGCCCCAGCATTTT. This encodes CASSGGNQPQHF.